Shown below are 7 T cell receptor beta chains from a single sample sequenced in a study of blood T cells in healthy people across ages. The authors ran a second PCR of roughly 6 to 12 cycles using a sample-barcoded 5' primer and a J-beta primer mix. TCRdb ran MiXCR on the 5' RACE reads and lists one entry per CDR3 protein. Of 870,000 or so distinct CDR3 sequences detected, under 30% appear once; the ten largest clones hold 15% to 20%. What was sequenced was blood. All receptors derive from a woman older than 75 in good health.

The CDR3, as DNA: TGCAGTGCTAGACGCGGGACAGGGGGCGATCAGCCCCAGCATTTT. Protein sequence: CSARRGTGGDQPQHF. V and J are TRBV20-1 and TRBJ1-5, with 12 positions matching TRBD1. Germline V lookup: CDR1 DFQATT, CDR2 SNEGSKA (reference sequence). This CDR3 spans 15 amino acids. The ends lost 2 bases at V and 5 bases at J; junction bases unmatched: 4.

V gene TRBV7-2 combines with J gene TRBJ1-2; a weak D match, TRBD1 (6 bases). Germline V CDR1 and CDR2: SGHTA, FQGNSA. This CDR3 is 16 amino acids long. V was pared by 1 base and J by 4 bases, with 16 bases between. The CDR3 spells CASSLDGGGRSYGYTF. Here the CDR3 DNA reads TGTGCCAGCAGCTTAGACGGGGGGGGGCGCAGCTATGGCTACACCTTC.

This clonotype was observed at least ten times. The rearrangement uses TRBV9 and TRBJ2-7, with D maybe TRBD2 (6 bases). Germline CDR1 reads SGDLS; CDR2 reads YYNGEE. V shed 4 bases and J shed 3 bases, with 11 bases lying between them. CDR3 length: 13 residues. CDR3: CASSRDGGYEQYF. The CDR3 region has the DNA TGTGCCAGCAGCAGGGACGGGGGCTACGAGCAGTACTTC.

As regards this clonotype: A read error may be the cause here, since a much bigger clone is one base away. V is TRBV25-1 and J is TRBJ2-3, with TRBD2 matching 8 bases. Germline V gene lookup returns CDR1 MGHDK and CDR2 SYGVNS. The ends lost 1 base at V and 2 bases at J; junction bases unmatched: 8. This CDR3 spans 17 amino acids. The CDR3 spells CASSESTSGGPTDTQYF. The CDR3 nucleotides read TGTGCCAGCAGTGAATCGACAAGCGGGGGTCCCACAGATACGCAGTATTTT.

This clonotype was recorded at least ten times. The chain combines TRBV12-3 or TRBV12-4 with TRBJ1-1, with unresolved D. V lost 2 bases and J 4 bases, leaving 11 bases between the germline ends. The CDR3 spans 14 residues. The CDR3 loop reads CASSLSGVGTEAFF. CDR3 in DNA: TGTGCCAGCAGTTTAAGCGGGGTCGGCACTGAAGCTTTCTTT.

Ten or more counts support this clonotype. This chain links TRBV7-2 with TRBJ2-3; TRBD1 is a possible D gene (5 bases). Trimming removed 6 bases from V and 4 bases from J, with 14 bases in between. Looked up from germline, CDR1 is SGHTA and CDR2 is FQGNSA. The CDR3 is 14 amino acids. The CDR3 DNA reads TGTGCCAGCAGGGGGCAGGCCTCCCCAGATACGCAGTATTTT. Its protein product is CASRGQASPDTQYF.

The table lists this clonotype with a few counts. A single base separates this from a much larger clone, so it may be a read error. The V gene is TRBV20-1, the J gene TRBJ1-1; perhaps TRBD1 as D (5 bases). The V and J ends lost 2 bases and 1 base respectively, with 11 bases between them. The CDR3 is 14 residues long. The germline V gene has CDR1 DFQATT and CDR2 SNEGSKA (reference sequence). CDR3 protein: CSARCRGGNTEAFF. CDR3 sequence (DNA): TGCAGTGCTAGATGCCGGGGGGGGAACACTGAAGCTTTCTTT.